What follows are 17 T cell receptor beta chains derived from one specimen sequenced in a study of radiotherapy plus CTLA-4 blockade in lung cancer. The assay was immunoSEQ multiplex PCR, and TCRdb's table has in-frame clones only and misses some. The sample contains 65,000 to 85,000 clones, roughly 76% of which appear only once. Sequenced material: peripheral blood, taken from a patient treated with radiotherapy plus ipilimumab. The receptors were gathered from a human donor with non-small cell lung cancer whose response to radiotherapy plus ipilimumab could not be evaluated. Some clones in this sample may be carry-over from other donors' samples.

This clone was counted between two and nine times. The gene calls are TRBV11-3 and TRBJ2-7, with 8 bases identical to TRBD1. Germline V gives CDR1 SGHNT, CDR2 YENEEA. The CDR3 length is 15 residues. V shed 1 base, J shed 5 bases, and the junction held 7 bases outside the gene matches. The CDR3 DNA reads TGTGCCAGCAGCTTAGGGACAGGGACCGGCGACGAGCAGTACTTC. This codes for CASSLGTGTGDEQYF.

The table lists this clone with many counts. V gene TRBV30 combines with J gene TRBJ1-6; a weak D match, TRBD1 (6 bases). The length of the CDR3 is 17 residues. Germline CDR1 and CDR2: GTSNPN and SVGIG (reference sequence). V was clipped by 3 bases and J by 5 bases, with 20 bases between them. CDR3: CAWRPIQGRGHNSPLHF. The CDR3 DNA follows: TGTGCCTGGAGGCCAATCCAGGGGCGCGGTCATAATTCACCCCTCCACTTT.

This clone occurred once. The V gene is TRBV7-2, the J gene TRBJ2-2, with a tentative D call TRBD2 (7 bases). The CDR3 consists of 15 residues. CDR1 and CDR2 (germline): SGHTA, FQGNSA. V lost 5 bases and J lost 6, with 16 bases in between. The CDR3, as DNA: TGTGCCAGCAGCCCAGCCGGGGGGCCAGCCGGGGAGCTGTTTTTT. This sequence encodes CASSPAGGPAGELFF. Full variable domain (missing parts from reference TRBV7-2 and TRBJ2-2): GAGVSQSPSNKVTEKGKDVELRCDPISGHTALYWYRQSLGQGLEFLIYFQGNSAPDKSGLPSDRFSAERTGGSVSTLTIQRTQQEDSAVYLCASSPAGGPAGELFFGEGSRLTVL.

The chain is built from TRBV7-2 and TRBJ1-1; 7 nucleotides match TRBD1. After removal of 5 bases from V and 1 base from J, the junction contained 4 bases not matched to a gene. Looked up from germline, CDR1 is SGHTA and CDR2 is FQGNSA. The length of the CDR3 is 14 residues. CDR3 nucleotide sequence: TGTGCCAGCAGCCGTGACAGGGCGAACACTGAAGCTTTCTTT. Translated: CASSRDRANTEAFF.

The chain uses TRBV19 and TRBJ1-6; 9 bases align to TRBD1. The CDR3 has 15 residues. CDR1 LNHDA and CDR2 SQIVND come from the germline V gene (reference sequence). The trim removed 3 bases at V and 8 bases at J, leaving 5 bases unmatched. In DNA form, the CDR3 reads TGTGCCAGTAGTATCCTCGGACAGGGGCATTCACCCCTCCACTTT. This sequence encodes CASSILGQGHSPLHF.

The genes are TRBV27 and TRBJ1-5; no firm D call. The CDR3 extends over 13 amino acids. Germline-derived CDR1 and CDR2 are MNHEY and SMNVEV (reference sequence). V lost 7 bases and J lost 7, with 14 bases in between. The CDR3 nucleotides are TGTGCCAGCACCTTAACCTACGGGCAGCCCCAGCATTTT. Protein: CASTLTYGQPQHF.

This clone was detected a few times. CDR3 in DNA: TGTGCCAGCAGCGCGGGCCCTCCAGGGAGGAATAATGAAAAACTGTTTTTT. Protein: CASSAGPPGRNNEKLFF. The chain couples TRBV5-4 to TRBJ1-4; D possibly corresponds to TRBD1 (5 bases). The CDR3 totals 17 residues. Germline assignment: CDR1 SGHNT and CDR2 YYREEE (reference sequence). V lost 4 bases and J lost 4, with 20 bases in between.

This clone has only one observation. The rearrangement joins TRBV5-8 to TRBJ2-7, with 8 bases that match TRBD1. Germline CDR1 SGHTS, CDR2 YDEGEE. After removal of 0 bases from V and 6 bases from J, the junction contained 8 bases not matched to a gene. This CDR3 is built from 15 residues. CDR3 in DNA: TGTGCCAGCAGCTTGGTTGGACAGGGAAGGTCCGAGCAGTACTTC. Protein: CASSLVGQGRSEQYF.

The genes are TRBV4-1 and TRBJ1-2; no reliable D call. This CDR3 has 14 amino acids. Germline values: CDR1 MGHRA, CDR2 YSYEKL. Trimming stripped 0 bases from V and 1 base from J, with 6 bases between. CDR3 nucleotides: TGCGCCAGCAGCCAAGAAGAGCTTAACTATGGCTACACCTTC. Amino acids: CASSQEELNYGYTF.

This clone was found a few times. The V gene is TRBV28, the J gene TRBJ1-1; D is uncertain. The germline gives CDR1 MDHEN, CDR2 SYDVKM. Trimming stripped 5 bases from V and 10 bases from J, with 11 bases between. The CDR3 sequence is 11 residues long. The CDR3 here is CASSLSVTAFF. DNA of the CDR3: TGTGCCAGCAGTCTCAGCGTGACAGCTTTCTTT.

This chain joins TRBV2 and TRBJ1-1; maybe TRBD1 (6 bases). Trimming cost V 7 bases and J 4 bases, with 16 bases left between them. Germline loops: CDR1 SNHLY, CDR2 FYNNEI. The CDR3 has 14 residues. This CDR3 reads CASKSAGDGTEAFF. For the CDR3, the DNA is TGTGCCAGCAAGTCTGCAGGGGACGGCACTGAAGCTTTCTTT.

V usage is TRBV4-2 and J usage is TRBJ1-1, with 8 positions matching TRBD1. The CDR3 totals 18 residues. Germline CDR1 reads LGHNA; CDR2 reads YNFKEQ. V lost 0 bases and J lost 4; bases outside the gene matches: 13. CDR3 DNA: TGTGCCAGCAGCCAAGATCCCCTACGACAGGGGAGCGGCACTGAAGCTTTCTTT. Translating it yields CASSQDPLRQGSGTEAFF.

A few counts support this clone. The chain carries TRBV7-9 and TRBJ1-4; 7 nucleotides match TRBD1. V lost 5 bases, J lost 8 bases, and 8 bases stayed unmatched. Germline V gene lookup returns CDR1 SEHNR and CDR2 FQNEAQ (reference sequence). This CDR3 contains 14 residues. In DNA, the CDR3 is TGTGCCAGCAGCCGTGCCGGGACAGAGGAAAAACTGTTTTTT. The encoded protein is CASSRAGTEEKLFF.

The sample holds a few counts of this clone. CDR3 amino acids: CASSFSLTSGGGEQYF. CDR3 bases: TGCGCCAGCAGCTTTTCGCTAACTAGCGGGGGGGGCGAGCAGTACTTC. The V and J genes are TRBV5-1 and TRBJ2-5; 13 bases match TRBD2. The DNA end lines up better with TRBJ2-7; the J call may be wrong. The CDR3 contains 16 residues. The germline V gene has CDR1 SGHRS and CDR2 YFSETQ.

V is TRBV7-9 and J is TRBJ1-1; D uncertain. Germline CDR1 and CDR2: SEHNR and FQNEAQ (reference sequence). This CDR3 has 15 amino acids. Trimming left V 5 bases short and J 7 bases short, with 20 bases between. CDR3 sequence (DNA): TGTGCCAGCAGCCGCCCGATGGTGCAGCGCAATGAAGCTTTCTTT. Translated: CASSRPMVQRNEAFF.

V gene TRBV7-8 combines with J gene TRBJ1-2; 8 bases match TRBD1. Germline V gene data show CDR1 as SGHVS and CDR2 as FQNEAQ. This CDR3 region has 13 residues. Trimming cost V 5 bases and J 5 bases; bases outside gene matches: 4. The CDR3 reads CASSHRTGYGYTF. In DNA form, the CDR3 reads TGTGCCAGCAGCCACAGGACAGGGTATGGCTACACCTTC.

The chain is built from TRBV4-1 and TRBJ1-1; D is perhaps TRBD1 (5 bases). The CDR3 is 15 amino acids. From germline, CDR1 is MGHRA and CDR2 YSYEKL. V lost 3 bases and J 2 bases, leaving 13 bases between the germline ends. CDR3 amino acids: CASSHGAELNTEAFF. CDR3 DNA: TGCGCCAGCAGCCATGGGGCAGAGCTTAACACTGAAGCTTTCTTT.